This is a list of T cell receptor beta chains from one sample in a study of blood T cells in healthy people across ages. TCRdb redid the calling of the 5' RACE reads with MiXCR, one entry per CDR3 protein. This table has approximately 1.5 million distinct CDR3 sequences, about 32% appearing once. Sequencing was carried out using blood. The receptors derive from a woman aged 30 to 39 in good health. Each CDR3 is given with its conserved first and last residue. The order of the fields is V gene, D gene, J gene, clone size, CDR3 protein, CDR3 DNA. D genes are given only for firm matches. Size is stated for part of the rows, as once, few or many counts, or as a class when the clone is expanded.

TRBV6-1	-	TRBJ1-5	-	CASDGSGTLEQPQHF	TGTGCCAGCGATGGTTCCGGGACGTTGGAACAGCCCCAGCATTTT
TRBV12-3/TRBV12-4	TRBD1	TRBJ2-7	-	CASTPTGTGTYEQYF	TGTGCCAGCACCCCCACCGGGACAGGGACTTACGAGCAGTACTTC
TRBV6-5	-	TRBJ2-1	-	CASSLSLAGAHNEQFF	TGTGCCAGCAGTTTGTCCCTCGCTGGCGCCCACAATGAGCAGTTCTTC
TRBV9	TRBD2	TRBJ2-7	-	CASSARKIAGGNEQYF	TGTGCCAGCAGCGCCCGGAAGATAGCGGGGGGTAACGAGCAGTACTTC
TRBV6-1	-	TRBJ1-2	-	CASSREDWYGYTF	TGTGCCAGCAGCCGAGAGGATTGGTATGGCTACACCTTC
TRBV20-1	-	TRBJ1-5	-	CDLKGDQPQHF	TGCGACCTAAAGGGTGATCAGCCCCAGCATTTT
TRBV3-1	-	TRBJ2-7	few	CASSQEGTGHYYEQYF	TGTGCCAGCAGCCAAGAGGGAACAGGACACTACTACGAGCAGTACTTC
TRBV20-1	-	TRBJ2-1	many	CSARVRRGLYNEQFF	TGCAGTGCTAGAGTGCGGCGGGGACTCTACAATGAGCAGTTCTTC
TRBV7-9	TRBD1	TRBJ1-2	-	CASSLPDRDYGYTF	TGTGCCAGCAGCTTACCCGACAGGGATTATGGCTACACCTTC
TRBV6-5	TRBD1	TRBJ2-5	-	CASRKTGTGVETQYF	TGTGCCAGCAGGAAAACCGGGACAGGGGTGGAGACCCAGTACTTC
TRBV7-9	-	TRBJ2-1	few	CASTPGKVGNEQFF	TGTGCCAGCACCCCGGGGAAAGTAGGGAATGAGCAGTTCTTC
TRBV20-1	TRBD2	TRBJ2-2	-	CSARDAGLANTGELFF	TGCAGTGCTAGAGACGCAGGACTAGCGAACACCGGGGAGCTGTTTTTT
TRBV29-1	-	TRBJ2-1	-	CSVGTTDNEQFF	TGCAGCGTTGGTACGACAGACAATGAGCAGTTCTTC
TRBV7-6	-	TRBJ2-1	-	CASSLAGALALGNEQFF	TGTGCCAGCAGCTTGGCCGGTGCTCTAGCCCTGGGAAATGAGCAGTTCTTC
TRBV7-9	-	TRBJ1-4	few	CASSLLRGDEKLFF	TGTGCCAGCAGCTTATTAAGGGGCGACGAAAAACTGTTTTTT
TRBV6-1	-	TRBJ1-4	few	CASSEGRLEKLFF	TGTGCCAGCAGTGAAGGTCGTTTGGAAAAACTGTTTTTT
TRBV11-1	-	TRBJ1-2	-	CASSFGASGGYTF	TGTGCCAGCAGCTTTGGTGCTTCGGGTGGCTACACCTTC
TRBV28	TRBD1	TRBJ2-7	-	CASSYRDRSSYERYF	TGTGCCAGCAGTTACCGGGACAGGAGCTCCTACGAGCGGTACTTC
TRBV28	TRBD2	TRBJ2-1	few	CASSSHLTSGIRNEQFF	TGTGCCAGCAGTTCTCACTTGACTAGCGGGATAAGGAATGAGCAGTTCTTC
TRBV19	-	TRBJ1-5	-	CASSMGQGERPQHF	TGTGCCAGTAGTATGGGGCAGGGAGAACGGCCCCAGCATTTT
TRBV11-1	-	TRBJ2-1	-	CASSTGHWRQFF	TGTGCCAGCAGCACGGGACATTGGAGGCAGTTCTTC
TRBV4-1	TRBD2	TRBJ2-7	many	CASSQLAGDPNYEQYF	TGCGCCAGCAGCCAGTTAGCGGGAGACCCCAACTACGAGCAGTACTTC
TRBV9	-	TRBJ2-3	-	CASSGFFTDTQYF	TGTGCCAGCAGCGGATTCTTCACAGATACGCAGTATTTT
TRBV27	-	TRBJ2-1	-	CASSGSVSGTYNEQFF	TGTGCCAGCAGTGGTTCGGTCTCCGGTACCTACAATGAGCAGTTCTTC
TRBV3-1	TRBD1	TRBJ2-5	-	CASSPPPTGGGETQYF	TGTGCCAGCAGCCCTCCCCCGACAGGGGGCGGAGAGACCCAGTACTTC